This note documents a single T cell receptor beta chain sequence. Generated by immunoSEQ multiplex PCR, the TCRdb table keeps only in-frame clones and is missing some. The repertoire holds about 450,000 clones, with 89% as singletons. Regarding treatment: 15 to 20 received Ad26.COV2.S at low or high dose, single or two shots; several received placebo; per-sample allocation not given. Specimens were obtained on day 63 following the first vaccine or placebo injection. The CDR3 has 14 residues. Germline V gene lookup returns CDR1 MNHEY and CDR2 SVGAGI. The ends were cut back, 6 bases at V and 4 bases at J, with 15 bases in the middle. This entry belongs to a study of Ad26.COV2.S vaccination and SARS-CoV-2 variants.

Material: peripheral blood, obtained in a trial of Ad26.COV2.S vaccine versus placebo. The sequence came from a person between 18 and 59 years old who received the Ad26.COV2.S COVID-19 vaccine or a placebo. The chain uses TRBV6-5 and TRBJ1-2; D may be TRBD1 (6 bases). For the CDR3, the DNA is TGTGCCAGCAGCCACAGGGTGAGGGGCTATGGCTACACCTTC. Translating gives CASSHRVRGYGYTF.